The 19 T cell receptor beta chains below were found in one sample sequenced in a study of circulating and synovial CD4+ cells in juvenile arthritis. Clones were read by immunoSEQ multiplex PCR, and TCRdb kept only the in-frame ones, dropping some. Of approximately 35,000 clones listed, more than 90% are singletons. Source material: CD4+ T cells from blood. The receptors were sampled from a human donor with juvenile idiopathic arthritis.

The V and J genes are TRBV9 and TRBJ2-5, with 13 bases matching TRBD2. With the DNA end fitting TRBJ2-7 better, the J assignment may be wrong. CDR3 length equals 14 residues. Germline V gives CDR1 SGDLS, CDR2 YYNGEE. This chain's CDR3 is CASSGTSGGYEQYF. CDR3 nucleotide sequence: TGTGCCAGCAGCGGGACTAGCGGGGGATACGAGCAGTACTTC.

As for this clone: Germline and junction disagree at one end, which may indicate a read error. The chain recombines TRBV6-6 with TRBJ1-5, with 7 bases that match TRBD1. The CDR3 is 12 amino acids. CDR1 is MNHNY, CDR2 SVGAGI, per germline (reference sequence). This chain's CDR3 is CASTQAQGKKTF. In nucleotides, the CDR3 is TGTGCCAGCACCCAAGCACAGGGGAAGAAAACTTTT.

V gene TRBV10-2 combines with J gene TRBJ1-1; no reliable D call. The V gene's germline CDR1 is WSHSY and CDR2 SAAADI. This CDR3 contains 13 residues. Trimming took off 5 bases at V and 0 bases at J, with 7 bases between the two ends. Here the CDR3 DNA reads TGCGCCAGCAGTCACAATATGAACACTGAAGCTTTCTTT. Its translation is CASSHNMNTEAFF.

The V gene is TRBV27, the J gene TRBJ2-3; perhaps TRBD2 as D (6 bases). Trimming removed 2 bases from V and 0 bases from J, with 12 bases in between. CDR3 size: 16 residues. Germline CDR1 and CDR2: MNHEY and SMNVEV (reference sequence). CDR3 sequence reads: CASSLSLARSTDTQYF. The CDR3 region has the DNA TGTGCCAGCAGTTTAAGTCTAGCGCGGAGCACAGATACGCAGTATTTT.

The rearrangement joins TRBV7-2 to TRBJ2-7, with D uncertain. The CDR3 is 15 residues long. Deletions cut 0 bases from V and 3 bases from J, with 12 bases between. The V gene's germline CDR1 is SGHTA and CDR2 FQGNSA. CDR3 nucleotide sequence: TGTGCCAGCAGCTTAGCAGGCGGCTTCGGCTACGAGCAGTACTTC. Amino acids: CASSLAGGFGYEQYF.

This sequence joins TRBV28 and TRBJ2-7; D might be TRBD1 (6 bases). Germline V gene sequence: CDR1 MDHEN, CDR2 SYDVKM. V shed 4 bases and J shed 3 bases, with 31 bases lying between them. This CDR3 is built from 20 residues. The CDR3 nucleotides read TGTGCCAGCAGTTCGCGGAATTTGTGGGGAAAATTCAGGGGAAGCTACGAGCAGTACTTC. Protein sequence: CASSSRNLWGKFRGSYEQYF.

This chain joins TRBV5-1 and TRBJ2-2, with TRBD2 matching 8 bases. J lost 2 bases, V lost 0 bases, and 18 bases had no gene match. This CDR3 contains 21 residues. Germline V gene lookup returns CDR1 SGHRS and CDR2 YFSETQ. The CDR3 sequence is CASSLDTGVRGSGGNTGELFF. CDR3 nucleotide sequence: TGCGCCAGCAGCTTGGATACGGGGGTCAGGGGAAGCGGGGGCAACACCGGGGAGCTGTTTTTT.

The genes are TRBV28 and TRBJ1-2; perhaps TRBD1 as D (5 bases). The V end lost 8 bases, the J end lost 2 bases, and 15 bases lay between the germline ends. The CDR3 extends over 14 amino acids. Looked up from germline, CDR1 is MDHEN and CDR2 is SYDVKM. The CDR3 bases are TGTGCCAGCCCCACTGACGGGGGGAACTATGGCTACACCTTC. Translation gives CASPTDGGNYGYTF.

The genes are TRBV4-3 and TRBJ2-3; 7 bases match TRBD2. V lost 8 bases and J lost 0; bases outside the gene matches: 11. The CDR3 is 16 amino acids. The germline V gene encodes CDR1 LGHNA and CDR2 YSLEER. The CDR3 loop reads CASCRTLAASTDTQYF. Here the CDR3 DNA reads TGCGCCAGCTGCAGGACCCTAGCGGCTAGCACAGATACGCAGTATTTT.

The chain uses TRBV28 and TRBJ2-7, with 10 bases aligning to TRBD2. There are 14 residues in the CDR3. V dropped 7 bases and J dropped 2; count of bases not matched to a gene: 5. Germline loops: CDR1 MDHEN, CDR2 SYDVKM. The CDR3 DNA reads as TGTGCCAGCAAAAGGACTAGCGGCCCCTACGAGCAGTACTTC. It is translated as CASKRTSGPYEQYF.

Only one count was recorded for this clone. The gene calls are TRBV5-4 and TRBJ1-3; D not certain. Trimming shortened V by 4 bases and J by 0 bases, and 8 bases separated the two germline ends. In germline, CDR1 is SGHNT, CDR2 YYREEE (reference sequence). The CDR3 contains 14 residues. CDR3 bases: TGTGCCAGCAGCAACAGCAACTCTGGAAACACCATATATTTT. It translates to CASSNSNSGNTIYF. The full variable domain, its missing parts supplied by reference TRBV5-4 and TRBJ1-3, is ETGVTQSPTHLIKTRGQQVTLRCSSQSGHNTVSWYQQALGQGPQFIFQYYREEENGRGNFPPRFSGLQFPNYSSELNVNALELDDSALYLCASSNSNSGNTIYFGEGSWLTVV.

Regarding this clone: One junction end does not reproduce the germline sequence, and a read error may be involved. This rearrangement joins TRBV5-1 to TRBJ2-7; D perhaps matches TRBD2 (5 bases). The CDR3 has 15 residues. Germline CDR1 is SGHRS and CDR2 is YFSETQ. The CDR3 reads CASSLVGLPSDEQYF. The CDR3 DNA sequence: TGCGCCAGCAGCTTGGTCGGACTTCCCTCCGACGAGCAGTACTTC.

The rearrangement links TRBV27 to TRBJ2-1; 8 nucleotides line up with TRBD2. Germline CDR1 reads MNHEY; CDR2 reads SMNVEV (reference sequence). CDR3 size: 16 residues. J was trimmed by 0 bases and V by 0 bases; bases with no gene match: 1. CDR3 nucleotides: TGTGCCAGCAGTTTATCGGCGGGGGGCTCCTACAATGAGCAGTTCTTC. Encoded protein: CASSLSAGGSYNEQFF.

The chain recombines TRBV12-5 with TRBJ2-5, with a weak D call TRBD1 (6 bases). The V end was cut by 1 base, the J end by 5 bases, with 11 bases between. CDR1 is LGHNT, CDR2 FRNRAP, per germline. The CDR3 loop spans 14 amino acids. The CDR3 reads CASGLGQGWETQYF. The CDR3 coding sequence is TGTGCTAGTGGTTTGGGGCAGGGGTGGGAGACCCAGTACTTC.

This clone is a singleton in its sample. The CDR3 here is CASRTSDRAGGSLAFF. For the CDR3, the DNA is TGTGCCAGCAGAACTTCGGATCGGGCGGGGGGCTCGCTCGCTTTCTTT. The chain joins TRBV27 to TRBJ1-1, with a tentative D call TRBD1 (6 bases). The CDR3 covers 16 residues. The V gene lost 6 bases and the J gene lost 11 bases, with 28 bases spanning the gap. Per germline, CDR1 MNHEY and CDR2 SMNVEV (reference sequence).

The DNA for the CDR3 is TGTGCCAGCAGCTTAACCGGGACAGAAGCGGGCTACACCTTC. Translation gives CASSLTGTEAGYTF. The V and J genes are TRBV5-4 and TRBJ1-2, with TRBD1 identical over 7 bases. Unmatched junction bases numbered 9, after V lost 2 bases and J lost 8 bases. The CDR3 runs 14 residues. Germline CDR1 and CDR2: SGHNT and YYREEE (reference sequence).

This clone came up once. The rearrangement joins TRBV7-9 to TRBJ1-2; the D is unclear. The CDR3 covers 14 residues. Deletions cut 1 base from V and 4 bases from J, with 10 bases between. Germline CDR1 and CDR2: SEHNR and FQNEAQ (reference sequence). The CDR3 bases are TGTGCCAGCAGCTTAGTGGGCCAGAGCTATGGCTACACCTTC. Its translation is CASSLVGQSYGYTF.

V is TRBV5-1 and J is TRBJ2-5; the match to TRBD1 covers 8 bases. There are 14 residues in the CDR3. V lost 5 bases, J lost 3 bases, and 6 bases stayed unmatched. Per the germline V gene, CDR1 is SGHRS and CDR2 is YFSETQ. The chain's CDR3 is CASRLTGAEETQYF. The CDR3 nucleotides read TGCGCCAGCAGGCTGACAGGGGCTGAAGAGACCCAGTACTTC.

This clone was counted once. The rearrangement joins TRBV6-1 to TRBJ2-1; 8 bases are a match to TRBD2. The J segment lost 10 bases and the V segment lost 6 bases, leaving 8 bases of the junction unmatched. The CDR3 is 13 residues long. Germline assignment: CDR1 MNHNS and CDR2 SASEGT. The CDR3 loop is CASRGLRLAEQFF. In nucleotides, the CDR3 is TGTGCCAGCAGGGGGTTAAGACTAGCGGAGCAGTTCTTC.